This TCR beta chain was sequenced for a study of T cells in women clearing cervical HPV infection (dated 2018 in TCRdb). Regarding the complete study: The cases were under 30 women with histologically confirmed HPV16-related CIN3 or worse, and 2 of these cases were invasive cancers. Five blinded duplicates per group were added as quality controls, giving 60 or so samples: 50 or so participants and around ten replicates. The parent cohort enrolled 10,049 women aged 18 or older in Guanacaste, Costa Rica, in about 1993 to 1994 and followed the women for about 7 years. The controls were around 26 women whose single incident HPV16 infection cleared within 12 months with no development of precancer or cancer. Blood from cases was drawn at the visit where the lesion was first identified, while blood from controls was drawn once the infection was no longer detected. Cases were matched to controls by age within five years and by the year the sample was collected. An exploratory proof-of-principle case-control study, nested within the Guanacaste HPV Natural History Study in Costa Rica, was conducted to compare TCR repertoires across cervical HPV16 outcomes. Since HLA typing was available for only a few women, HLA type could not be ruled out as a confounder. For cases, the median interval between lesion detection and blood sampling was roughly 140 days, with an interquartile range of roughly 85 to 220 days. A median age of approximately 30 years was observed in cases versus 38 in controls, and no significant differences in baseline characteristics were found.

Using the immunoSEQ assay, multiplex PCR amplified TCR beta CDR3 regions from an average of about 1,200 ng of genomic DNA per sample. Primer bias was corrected in the assay by using a complete synthetic TCR repertoire to establish an amplification baseline. The amplicons were sequenced on the Illumina platform. Concerning the study's data processing: Sequences were error-corrected by clustering with frequency ratios and a modified nearest-neighbor algorithm and were then analyzed in the immunoSEQ Analyzer with IMGT gene definitions. TCR richness and evenness were averaged over 20 rarefaction repeats at each rarefaction depth, excluding samples with fewer sequences than the depth. V, D and J gene relative abundances were compared between groups with Wilcoxon rank sum tests, applying FDR correction. In the blinded duplicates, the intraclass correlation was just under 97% for TCR richness and averaged about 80% across around 70 gene segments. What TCRdb holds here is the immuneACCESS table cut down to in-frame rearrangements. Part of the clones is not present; checked against another copy, under half of the missing clones reflect an unresolved V gene, and the others are unexplained. The V and J calls and clone size were taken over from that table, and D and trimming were inferred from the DNA. The sample's table covers 15,000 to 20,000 clones. The ten largest clonotypes hold around 17% of the sample.

On the study overall, not on this receptor specifically: Random forest classifiers that combined richness and V gene abundances separated cases from controls with an estimated AUC of approximately 0.79. Because the number of T cells in each sample was unknown, differences in richness could reflect differing T-cell content rather than repertoire biology. The cross-sectional design could not show whether associations preceded infection or resulted from it; effector/memory subsets and HPV-specific T cells were not isolated. Cases had lower TRBV6-7 relative abundance than controls (about 0.1% versus 0.15%; Bonferroni P = 0.0008). Across sequencing depths, CIN3+ cases showed significantly higher TCR repertoire richness than controls, but evenness did not differ between the groups.

As regards this clone: No cognate antigen has been identified for it. The read halts 3 residues ahead of the CDR3 end, with the missing end drawn from the germline J gene.

The junction shows trimming of 6 bases on V and 7 bases on J, and the gene matches do not reach 15 bases of it. The germline V gene encodes CDR1 DFQATT and CDR2 SNEGSKA (reference sequence). The CDR3 goes from the cysteine to the phenylalanine over 15 residues. Sequencing covers 36 bases of the CDR3, shown here with the frame starting at base 1. Every participant had a single incident cervical HPV16 infection, and prevalent HPV16 infections were excluded. Cervical HPV DNA was detected with MY09/MY11 PCR, and genotyping was done with dot-blot hybridization. Approximately 16 mL of heparinized blood were centrifuged, and the buffy coat was aliquoted, frozen at -30°C, then stored at -80°C. Genomic DNA was extracted from buffy coat specimens using QIAGEN kits.

The receptor was derived from a woman aged 18-69 years with a cervical HPV16 infection that either progressed to CIN3+ or cleared (not recorded which). The chain was built from TRBV20-1 and TRBJ2-1, and 7 bases in between align with TRBD1. Specimen: blood buffy coat. The CDR3 protein: CSANFPGTGANEQFF. The part of the CDR3 DNA that was read is TGCAGTGCGAATTTTCCGGGAACAGGGGCTAATGAG.